Included here is one T cell receptor (beta chain) sequence, with context. No antigen is known for it. This sample is part of a study of T-cell memory formation after mild COVID-19. As for the study in general: The TCR clusters were mostly specific to one donor. Study-level findings and limits: Of the contracting clones, CD4+ ones lay mainly in CM and EM, and CD8+ ones in EMRA.

Germline V gene data show CDR1 as MGHRA and CDR2 as YSYEKL. The CDR3 consists of 15 residues. V dropped 0 bases and J dropped 9; count of bases not matched to a gene: 7. TCRdb re-analysed the 5' RACE reads in MiXCR, keeping a single row per CDR3 protein. The table shows 190,000 or so distinct CDR3 sequences, with about 20% occurring only once. This TCR derives from an adult woman who had mild COVID-19 (a few samples of this study predate the infection). Cell type and time point are not known. The sequencing sample was made of PBMCs or a T cell subset sorted from them (not recorded which). The genes are TRBV4-1 and TRBJ2-1; 8 nucleotides agree with TRBD1. Here the CDR3 reads CASSQERQGISEQFF. The CDR3 region has the DNA TGCGCCAGCAGCCAAGAGAGACAGGGGATTTCTGAGCAGTTCTTC.